This TCR beta chain was captured by sequencing in a study of T cell responses to AZD1222 COVID-19 vaccine. Study-level findings and limits: Spike-specific TCR breadth rose after two AZD1222 doses, and depth rose as well. Spike-wide coverage was observed for vaccine-associated CD4 TCRs, with dominant responses at 160-218 and 743-854.

Remarks on this clone: Its antigen is not known.

Sequenced by immunoSEQ multiplex PCR; TCRdb stores in-frame clones only, minus some. This table has approximately 170,000 clones, 85% to 90% appearing once. The germline V and J ends were trimmed by 1 base and 4 bases, with 12 bases remaining between them. Germline CDR1 reads LNHDA; CDR2 reads SQIVND (reference sequence). The CDR3 is made up of 15 amino acids. The rearrangement joins TRBV19 to TRBJ2-3; a possible D gene is TRBD2 (6 bases). Source: peripheral blood, taken on day 0 of AZD1222 vaccination. This TCR was sampled from an adult in good health. The CDR3 sequence is CASSIVTGVADTQYF. The CDR3 DNA reads as TGTGCCAGTAGTATAGTGACGGGGGTGGCAGATACGCAGTATTTT.